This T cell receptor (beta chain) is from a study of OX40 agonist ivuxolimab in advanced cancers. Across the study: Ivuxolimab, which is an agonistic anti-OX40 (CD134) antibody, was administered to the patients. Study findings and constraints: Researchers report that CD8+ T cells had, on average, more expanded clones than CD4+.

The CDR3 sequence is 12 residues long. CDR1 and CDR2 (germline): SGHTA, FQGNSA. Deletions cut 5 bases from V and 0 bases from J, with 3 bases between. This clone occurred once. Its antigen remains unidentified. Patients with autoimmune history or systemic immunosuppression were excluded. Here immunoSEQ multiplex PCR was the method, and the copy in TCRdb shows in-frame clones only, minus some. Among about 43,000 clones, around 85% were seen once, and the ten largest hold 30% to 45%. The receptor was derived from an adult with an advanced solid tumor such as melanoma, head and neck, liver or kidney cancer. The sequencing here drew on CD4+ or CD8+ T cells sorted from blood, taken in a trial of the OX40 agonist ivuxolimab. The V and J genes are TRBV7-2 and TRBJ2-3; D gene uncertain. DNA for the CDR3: TGTGCCAGCAGCCCGAGCACAGATACGCAGTATTTT. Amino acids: CASSPSTDTQYF.